This T cell receptor beta chain derives from a study of OX40 agonist ivuxolimab in advanced cancers. Study-level results: The CD4+ and CD8+ T cells in the blood had expanded clonally by week 6 at 0.1 to 3.0 mg/kg.

As to this clone: Its antigen is as yet unknown. In the same sample, other DNA sequences code for this CDR3.

Measured with immunoSEQ multiplex PCR; TCRdb has only the in-frame clones, and not every one. The profile shows over 100,000 clones, 90% to 95% of them singletons. Enrollment shut out patients with autoimmune disease history or systemic immunosuppression. Germline loops: CDR1 MNHEY, CDR2 SVGAGI. This CDR3 has 14 amino acids. V was cut by 3 bases and J by 0 bases, with 6 bases left in between. The origin of this receptor is an adult with an advanced solid tumor such as melanoma, head and neck, liver or kidney cancer. V gene TRBV6-5 combines with J gene TRBJ1-3; TRBD1 is a possible D gene (5 bases). Sequences were derived from CD4+ or CD8+ T cells sorted from blood, sampled in a trial of the OX40 agonist ivuxolimab. The CDR3 nucleotides read TGTGCCAGCAGTTATGGGGGCTCTGGAAACACCATATATTTT. Translated, it gives CASSYGGSGNTIYF.